A selection of T cell receptor beta chains follows, all from one sample in a study of shared clonotypes between healthy human individuals. Assay used: immunoSEQ multiplex PCR; TCRdb lists only in-frame clones, some missing. The sample gives hundreds of thousands of clones, 80% to 95% of which show up once; 24% is in the top ten. Input material: naive CD8+ T cells sorted from blood. The receptors here all came from a man younger than 40 in good health. CDR3s include the opening cysteine and the closing phenylalanine or tryptophan. The order of the fields is V gene, clone size, J gene, D gene, CDR3 DNA, CDR3 protein. A D gene is named only where the DNA matches it firmly. The size of a clone is reported for some rows only, either as once, few or many, or as a class for expanded clones.

v_call: TRBV5-1; clone_size: NA; j_call: TRBJ2-1; d_call: TRBD1; cdr3_nt: TGCGCCAGCATGCACAGGGGGTCAGGCAATGAGCAGTTCTTC; cdr3_aa: CASMHRGSGNEQFF
v_call: TRBV11-2; clone_size: once; j_call: TRBJ2-1; d_call: TRBD2; cdr3_nt: TGTGCCAGCAGCTTAGATAGCCTAGCGGAGGGGTGGCCCTACAATGAGCAGTTCTTC; cdr3_aa: CASSLDSLAEGWPYNEQFF
v_call: TRBV7-9; clone_size: NA; j_call: TRBJ2-1; d_call: NA; cdr3_nt: TGTGCCAGCAGCCCGCTGTCTAGCGTGAGCTCCTACAATGAGCAGTTCTTC; cdr3_aa: CASSPLSSVSSYNEQFF
v_call: TRBV7-9; clone_size: NA; j_call: TRBJ2-5; d_call: NA; cdr3_nt: TGTGCCAGCAGCTTAGTCCTCCAGAGAAAAGAGACCCAGTACTTC; cdr3_aa: CASSLVLQRKETQYF
v_call: TRBV7-9; clone_size: NA; j_call: TRBJ2-1; d_call: TRBD2; cdr3_nt: TGTGCCAGCAGCAGCGGACTAGACAATGAGCAGTTCTTC; cdr3_aa: CASSSGLDNEQFF
v_call: TRBV6-5; clone_size: NA; j_call: TRBJ1-2; d_call: NA; cdr3_nt: TGTGCCAGCAGTTTCCAGGGCGACTATGGCTACACCTTC; cdr3_aa: CASSFQGDYGYTF
v_call: TRBV7-9; clone_size: NA; j_call: TRBJ2-7; d_call: TRBD1; cdr3_nt: TGTGCCAGCAGCGAATCGACAGGGGCAAGATTCTCCTACGAGCAGTACTTC; cdr3_aa: CASSESTGARFSYEQYF
v_call: TRBV2; clone_size: once; j_call: TRBJ2-3; d_call: NA; cdr3_nt: TGTGCCAGCAGTGACGATACGGGGGCGCCCGCAGATACGCAGTATTTT; cdr3_aa: CASSDDTGAPADTQYF
v_call: TRBV29-1; clone_size: NA; j_call: TRBJ2-7; d_call: TRBD1; cdr3_nt: TGCAGCGCTATTCCCGGGACAGGGAGCCACGAGCAGTACTTC; cdr3_aa: CSAIPGTGSHEQYF
v_call: TRBV2; clone_size: NA; j_call: TRBJ2-3; d_call: TRBD2; cdr3_nt: TGTGCCAACCCCCGGACTAGCGGGCCTAGCACAGATACGCAGTATTTT; cdr3_aa: CANPRTSGPSTDTQYF
v_call: TRBV7-9; clone_size: NA; j_call: TRBJ1-3; d_call: NA; cdr3_nt: TGTGCCAGCAGAAAGACAGGACCCGGGGATTTT; cdr3_aa: CASRKTGPGDF
v_call: TRBV19; clone_size: once; j_call: TRBJ1-1; d_call: NA; cdr3_nt: TGTGCCAGTAGTATTCTGACTTACAGTGAAGCTTTCTTT; cdr3_aa: CASSILTYSEAFF
v_call: TRBV5-1; clone_size: NA; j_call: TRBJ2-7; d_call: NA; cdr3_nt: TGCGCCAGCAGCTTGGAGGGGGTGGCCTACGAGCAGTACTTC; cdr3_aa: CASSLEGVAYEQYF
v_call: TRBV5-6; clone_size: NA; j_call: TRBJ2-7; d_call: NA; cdr3_nt: TGTGCCAGCAGCTTGGATCAGGGAAGATCCTACGAGCAGTACTTC; cdr3_aa: CASSLDQGRSYEQYF
v_call: TRBV4-1; clone_size: NA; j_call: TRBJ1-2; d_call: NA; cdr3_nt: TGCGCCAGCAGCCATATCCCCCCGGACCACTATGGCTACACCTTC; cdr3_aa: CASSHIPPDHYGYTF
v_call: TRBV5-5; clone_size: NA; j_call: TRBJ2-1; d_call: NA; cdr3_nt: TGTGCCAGCAGCTTATCTGGCAGTGTGAACTACTACAATGAGCAGTTCTTC; cdr3_aa: CASSLSGSVNYYNEQFF
v_call: TRBV5-4; clone_size: NA; j_call: TRBJ2-1; d_call: NA; cdr3_nt: TGTGCCAGCAGCTTCGGCCACCGGAACAATGAGCAGTTCTTC; cdr3_aa: CASSFGHRNNEQFF
v_call: TRBV4-3; clone_size: NA; j_call: TRBJ2-1; d_call: TRBD2; cdr3_nt: TGCGCCAGCAGCCAAGATTGGTGGGAGGGGCACAATGAGCAGTTCTTC; cdr3_aa: CASSQDWWEGHNEQFF
v_call: TRBV29-1; clone_size: once; j_call: TRBJ2-1; d_call: TRBD2; cdr3_nt: TGCAGCGAGCGGACTAGCGGGCAGAATGAGCAGTTCTTC; cdr3_aa: CSERTSGQNEQFF
v_call: TRBV4-1; clone_size: NA; j_call: TRBJ2-3; d_call: NA; cdr3_nt: TGCGCCAGCAAGTCGCGGGTCATCACAGATACGCAGTATTTT; cdr3_aa: CASKSRVITDTQYF
v_call: TRBV28; clone_size: NA; j_call: TRBJ2-2; d_call: NA; cdr3_nt: TGTGCCAGCAGTTTACTAGGCTCGGGGGCGGGAAACACCGGGGAGCTGTTTTTT; cdr3_aa: CASSLLGSGAGNTGELFF
v_call: TRBV4-1; clone_size: once; j_call: TRBJ2-7; d_call: TRBD1; cdr3_nt: TGCGCCAGCAGCCAACCGGAGACAGGGTTCTACGAGCAGTACTTC; cdr3_aa: CASSQPETGFYEQYF
v_call: TRBV4-3; clone_size: NA; j_call: TRBJ1-2; d_call: NA; cdr3_nt: TGCGCCAGCAGCCAAGTTCTGGGTGTGAGCTATGGCTACACCTTC; cdr3_aa: CASSQVLGVSYGYTF
v_call: TRBV9; clone_size: once; j_call: TRBJ1-1; d_call: NA; cdr3_nt: TGTGCCAGCAGCGTAGCCCCAGGGGCGAACACTGAAGCTTTCTTT; cdr3_aa: CASSVAPGANTEAFF
v_call: TRBV28; clone_size: NA; j_call: TRBJ2-7; d_call: NA; cdr3_nt: TGTGCCAGCAGTCTCGCCTACGAGCAGTACTTC; cdr3_aa: CASSLAYEQYF
v_call: TRBV30; clone_size: NA; j_call: TRBJ2-1; d_call: NA; cdr3_nt: TGTGCCTGGAGCAAGGCTAGTGGTTCTCGGGATGAGCAGTTCTTC; cdr3_aa: CAWSKASGSRDEQFF
v_call: TRBV7-9; clone_size: NA; j_call: TRBJ1-2; d_call: NA; cdr3_nt: TGTGCCAGCAGCTTACCCGGTGGCAGTCCCTATGGCTACACCTTC; cdr3_aa: CASSLPGGSPYGYTF
v_call: TRBV25-1; clone_size: NA; j_call: TRBJ2-7; d_call: TRBD2; cdr3_nt: TGTGCCAGCAGTGAAGGGCGGGAGATATACAACGAGCAGTACTTC; cdr3_aa: CASSEGREIYNEQYF
v_call: TRBV2; clone_size: NA; j_call: TRBJ2-3; d_call: NA; cdr3_nt: TGTGCCAGCAGCCTTGCGGGAACAGATACGCAGTATTTT; cdr3_aa: CASSLAGTDTQYF
v_call: TRBV5-8; clone_size: NA; j_call: TRBJ1-1; d_call: NA; cdr3_nt: TGTGCCAGCAGCTTGCCGTGGGGTGCTTTCTTT; cdr3_aa: CASSLPWGAFF
v_call: TRBV5-1; clone_size: NA; j_call: TRBJ2-5; d_call: NA; cdr3_nt: TGCGCCAGCAGCTCGTGGGGAGGGGGTAATGACCAGTACTTC; cdr3_aa: CASSSWGGGNDQYF
v_call: TRBV4-3; clone_size: many; j_call: TRBJ2-2; d_call: TRBD2; cdr3_nt: TGCGCCAGCAGCCACGGGACTAGCGGAGACCGAAACACCGGGGAGCTGTTTTTT; cdr3_aa: CASSHGTSGDRNTGELFF
v_call: TRBV18; clone_size: NA; j_call: TRBJ1-2; d_call: TRBD1; cdr3_nt: TGTGCCAGCTCACCGACAGGGGATCACTATGGCTACACCTTC; cdr3_aa: CASSPTGDHYGYTF
v_call: TRBV5-4; clone_size: NA; j_call: TRBJ1-2; d_call: NA; cdr3_nt: TGTGCCAGCAGCTTGGGGACAGCCACTAACTATGGCTACACCTTC; cdr3_aa: CASSLGTATNYGYTF
v_call: TRBV7-2; clone_size: NA; j_call: TRBJ2-1; d_call: TRBD2; cdr3_nt: TGTGCCAGCAGCTTTGGACTAGCGGGGTCCTACAATGAGCAGTTCTTC; cdr3_aa: CASSFGLAGSYNEQFF
v_call: TRBV12-5; clone_size: NA; j_call: TRBJ2-1; d_call: NA; cdr3_nt: TGTGCTAGCGACAGTCCGGGGGAGTCCTACAATGAGCAGTTCTTC; cdr3_aa: CASDSPGESYNEQFF
v_call: TRBV2; clone_size: NA; j_call: TRBJ2-7; d_call: TRBD1; cdr3_nt: TGTGCCAGCAGTTACGGACAGGGCTACGAGCAGTACTTC; cdr3_aa: CASSYGQGYEQYF
v_call: TRBV27; clone_size: NA; j_call: TRBJ2-1; d_call: TRBD2; cdr3_nt: TGTGCCACGGGATTGGCGGGGGGCTTTTACAATGAGCAGTTCTTC; cdr3_aa: CATGLAGGFYNEQFF
v_call: TRBV11-2; clone_size: NA; j_call: TRBJ2-1; d_call: NA; cdr3_nt: TGTGCCAGCAGCTTAGAGCCGGTCCTAAGAAATGAGCAGTTCTTC; cdr3_aa: CASSLEPVLRNEQFF
v_call: TRBV10-3; clone_size: few; j_call: TRBJ2-5; d_call: NA; cdr3_nt: TGTGCCATCAGTGCGATCGCACAAGAGACCCAGTACTTC; cdr3_aa: CAISAIAQETQYF
v_call: TRBV27; clone_size: NA; j_call: TRBJ1-1; d_call: NA; cdr3_nt: TGTGCCAGCAGTAACCCAACGAACACTGAAGCTTTCTTT; cdr3_aa: CASSNPTNTEAFF
v_call: TRBV4-1; clone_size: NA; j_call: TRBJ2-7; d_call: TRBD2; cdr3_nt: TGCGCCAGCAGCCATGTAGCGGGGAGCTCCTACGAGCAGTACTTC; cdr3_aa: CASSHVAGSSYEQYF
v_call: TRBV10-3; clone_size: NA; j_call: TRBJ2-7; d_call: TRBD1; cdr3_nt: TGTGCCATCAGGGGACAGGGGTTTGAGCAGTACTTC; cdr3_aa: CAIRGQGFEQYF
v_call: TRBV11-2; clone_size: NA; j_call: TRBJ2-1; d_call: TRBD1; cdr3_nt: TGTGCCAGCAGACAGGGACAGGGGCAGTTCTTC; cdr3_aa: CASRQGQGQFF
v_call: TRBV6-5; clone_size: NA; j_call: TRBJ2-5; d_call: NA; cdr3_nt: TGTGCCAGCACCCCTGGCGGGGAGACCCAGTACTTC; cdr3_aa: CASTPGGETQYF
v_call: TRBV11-2; clone_size: NA; j_call: TRBJ2-7; d_call: NA; cdr3_nt: TGTGCCAGCAGCTCCCCCGGGGGCAGGGGCGAGCAGTACTTC; cdr3_aa: CASSSPGGRGEQYF
v_call: TRBV29-1; clone_size: NA; j_call: TRBJ1-1; d_call: NA; cdr3_nt: TGCAGCGTTGACGAGGGGCGGAACACTGAAGCTTTCTTT; cdr3_aa: CSVDEGRNTEAFF
v_call: TRBV30; clone_size: once; j_call: TRBJ2-7; d_call: NA; cdr3_nt: TGTGCCTGGACTCTAGATCATTTCTACGAGCAGTACTTC; cdr3_aa: CAWTLDHFYEQYF
v_call: TRBV13; clone_size: NA; j_call: TRBJ1-4; d_call: NA; cdr3_nt: TGTGCCAGCAGCACTCGACAGGTTCCTAATGAAAAACTGTTTTTT; cdr3_aa: CASSTRQVPNEKLFF
v_call: TRBV5-6; clone_size: once; j_call: TRBJ2-1; d_call: NA; cdr3_nt: TGTGCCAGCAGCTTGGCTAGCTTTGTGAGTTTCGATGAGCAGTTCTTC; cdr3_aa: CASSLASFVSFDEQFF
v_call: TRBV27; clone_size: NA; j_call: TRBJ2-1; d_call: NA; cdr3_nt: TGTGCCAGCGGCCCCTCCTCGGCCAGGGCCTACAATGAGCAGTTCTTC; cdr3_aa: CASGPSSARAYNEQFF
v_call: TRBV7-9; clone_size: NA; j_call: TRBJ2-7; d_call: TRBD1; cdr3_nt: TGTGCCAGCAGCTTAGGACAGGGCCAACTCTACGAGCAGTACTTC; cdr3_aa: CASSLGQGQLYEQYF
v_call: TRBV28; clone_size: once; j_call: TRBJ2-3; d_call: NA; cdr3_nt: TGTGCCAGCAGCCCGGCGCCTTCCACAGATACGCAGTATTTT; cdr3_aa: CASSPAPSTDTQYF
v_call: TRBV11-2; clone_size: NA; j_call: TRBJ1-1; d_call: NA; cdr3_nt: TGTGCCAGCAGCTTAGAATTGGCAGGGGAGAATGAAGCTTTCTTT; cdr3_aa: CASSLELAGENEAFF
v_call: TRBV5-1; clone_size: once; j_call: TRBJ2-1; d_call: TRBD2; cdr3_nt: TGCGCCAGCAGCCCAGCGGTAGCGGGAGTGGACAATGAGCAGTTCTTC; cdr3_aa: CASSPAVAGVDNEQFF
v_call: TRBV27; clone_size: NA; j_call: TRBJ2-7; d_call: NA; cdr3_nt: TGTGCCGCTGGAGGGAAGCACGAGCAGTACTTC; cdr3_aa: CAAGGKHEQYF
v_call: TRBV29-1; clone_size: NA; j_call: TRBJ1-2; d_call: TRBD1; cdr3_nt: TGCAGCGTGAAACGACAGGGCGGCTACACCTTC; cdr3_aa: CSVKRQGGYTF
v_call: TRBV4-3; clone_size: NA; j_call: TRBJ2-7; d_call: TRBD2; cdr3_nt: TGCGCCAGCAGCCATGGACTAGCGGGATCCTACGAGCAGTACTTC; cdr3_aa: CASSHGLAGSYEQYF
v_call: TRBV9; clone_size: NA; j_call: TRBJ1-5; d_call: NA; cdr3_nt: TGTGCCAGCAGCGTAGAAAGCAATCAGCCCCAGCATTTT; cdr3_aa: CASSVESNQPQHF